Sequencing of this TCR beta chain was carried out in a study of T cell repertoires in cytomegalovirus infection (dated by TCRdb to between 2018 and 2021). With regard to the full study: Peptide stimulations targeted recently identified HLA-C-restricted CMV epitopes, whose presentation resists viral immunomodulation, together with well-studied HLA-B-restricted epitopes. The HLA type of each donor mattered for the analysis, because public TCR beta signatures pointed to carriage of CMV infection along with the matching HLA type. What the study reported, not specific to this receptor: The ex vivo response was dominated by HLA-C-restricted CMV-specific TCR beta clonotypes, and the single most frequent clonotype in two of eight donors was supplied by these HLA-C-restricted clonotypes. In both this cohort and an independent roughly 350-donor cohort, the cumulative frequency of public TCR beta family members distinguished carriers of CMV infection plus the relevant HLA type.

On this clonotype: Its antigen is still unknown. Within one base of it there is no much larger clone, and no base qualities were kept.

The reads were generated on an Illumina HiSeq 1500. Using fastp at Q25 and MiXCR, TCRdb reprocessed the public reads and kept productive beta chains. Rows with a matching CDR3 protein are joined into one entry that keeps the most common DNA and genes. The sample has about 890,000 distinct CDR3 sequences on record, around 30% of them singletons. The ten largest clones represent 11% to 15% of the sample. Sample treatment or condition, as interpreted from the label and publication: in vitro stimulation with specific CMV peptide epitopes to enrich CMV-specific T cells. From the germline V gene, CDR1 is MGHRA and CDR2 is YSYEKL. From V the trimming removes 0 bases and from J it removes 8 bases, while the gene matches leave 5 bases of the junction unaccounted for. The cysteine opens and the phenylalanine closes a CDR3 of 14 amino acids. Just the 42-base CDR3 DNA is kept, in frame starting at base 1.

Specimen: cultured CD8+ T cells from PBMCs, collected from culture after CMV antigen stimulation. The V and J genes are TRBV4-1 and TRBJ1-2; TRBD1 agrees with 8 junctional bases. The sequence was obtained from a human donor in good health (CMV status not recorded). Some clones in this sample may be carry-over from other donors' samples. CDR3 protein: CASSQETGAGGYTF. At the DNA level, the sequence is TGCGCCAGCAGCCAAGAGACAGGGGCAGGGGGCTACACCTTC.